The clone carrying this T cell receptor beta chain occurred once. This entry belongs to a study of blood T cell repertoires in COVID-19. Study background: Material from acute and convalescent COVID-19 was sourced from the United States, Italy and Spain. PBMCs, B-cell-depleted T cells, or T cells were the source of the cDNA or gDNA that made up the material.

As handled by the study authors: From reference gene primer amplification, estimates of nucleated cell counts were derived. Profiled with immunoSEQ multiplex PCR; TCRdb holds only in-frame clones, not every one. The DNA was the basis for D and trimming; V, J and clone size are from that table. The profile shows about 240,000 clones, around four fifths of them singletons. Per germline, CDR1 SGHDT and CDR2 YYEEEE. The CDR3 consists of 13 residues. Trimming pared 7 bases from V and 10 bases from J, leaving 20 bases between. The clonotype was recovered from a woman aged 55-75 years with active or convalescent COVID-19. Sequencing was performed on peripheral blood. The V gene is TRBV5-6, the J gene TRBJ1-2; a possible D gene is TRBD1 (5 bases). Here the CDR3 DNA reads TGTGCCAGCTGCCGGACGGGGGGTGAACTCTACACCTTC. It codes for CASCRTGGELYTF.